Listed below are T cell receptor beta chains from one sample, sequenced in a study of T cells in Graves' hyperthyroidism and ophthalmopathy. MiXCR, run by TCRdb on the multiplex PCR reads, gives a single entry per CDR3 protein. The sample consists of 200,000 to 300,000 distinct CDR3 sequences, roughly 17% of them appearing once. Sample: blood. These receptors came from a woman between 18 and 30 years old with Graves' ophthalmopathy. Both conserved end residues are part of each CDR3. D genes are given only for firm matches. Clone size is stated in some rows and not others, as once, few, many or a class when expanded.

J gene	V gene	clone size	D gene	CDR3 DNA	CDR3 protein
TRBJ2-2	TRBV6-1	.	TRBD1	TGTGCCGGACGGGGGGGACAGGGGACCAACACCGGGGAGCTGTTTTTT	CAGRGGQGTNTGELFF
TRBJ1-2	TRBV27	many	TRBD1	TGTGCCAGCAGGCAGACAGGGGGAATCTATGGCTACACCTTC	CASRQTGGIYGYTF
TRBJ1-6	TRBV15	many	TRBD1	TGTGCCACCAGCGGACAGGGGGCGATTAATTCACCCCTCCACTTT	CATSGQGAINSPLHF
TRBJ1-3	TRBV28	.	TRBD1	TGTGCCAGCTCACCACAACAGGGGGCGGCTGGAAACACCATATATTTT	CASSPQQGAAGNTIYF
TRBJ2-1	TRBV7-8	many	.	TGTGCCAGCAGCTTATGGTCTACGGGCGGCCACTCCTACAATGAGCAGTTCTTC	CASSLWSTGGHSYNEQFF
TRBJ1-2	TRBV7-2	many	TRBD1	TGTGCCAGCAGCTTACTGGGACAGGCCTATGGCTACACCTTC	CASSLLGQAYGYTF
TRBJ2-7	TRBV5-1	many	.	TGCGCCAGCAGAGTGGGGGAGCGGGACAACTACGAGCAGTACTTC	CASRVGERDNYEQYF
TRBJ2-7	TRBV5-1	many	TRBD1	TGCGCCAGCAACCGTGGAGGCGGACAGGGAACCTACGAGCAGTACTTC	CASNRGGGQGTYEQYF
TRBJ2-2	TRBV12-3/TRBV12-4	many	.	TGTGCCAGCAGTTTGTTAGGAGCCAGGCCCCCCGGGGAGCTGTTTTTT	CASSLLGARPPGELFF
TRBJ1-1	TRBV4-1	many	.	TGCGCCAGCAGCCAGACAGCCGAAGCTTTCTTT	CASSQTAEAFF
TRBJ2-6	TRBV20-1	many	.	TGCAGTGCTGGAGAATATCACTCTGGGGCCAACGTCCTGACTTTC	CSAGEYHSGANVLTF